Listed below are T cell receptor beta chains from one sample, sequenced in a study of T cells after somatic rescue of genetic block. Sequenced by immunoSEQ multiplex PCR; TCRdb stores in-frame clones only, minus some. The profile shows some 70,000 clones, more than 75% of them singletons. Input material: peripheral blood mononuclear cells (PBMCs). These receptors were collected from a man aged 25-40 years. Each CDR3 is given with its conserved first and last residue. A D gene is named only where the DNA matches it firmly. Expanded clones are given a class, and other clones once, few, many or no size at all.

CDR3 length	J gene	V gene	clone size	D gene	CDR3 protein	CDR3 DNA
15	TRBJ2-7	TRBV9	-	TRBD1	CASSEAGGVSYEQYF	TGTGCCAGCAGCGAGGCAGGGGGAGTCTCCTACGAGCAGTACTTC
15	TRBJ2-1	TRBV11-3	-	-	CASSLGYRRGDEQFF	TGTGCCAGCAGCTTAGGGTATAGGAGGGGCGATGAGCAGTTCTTC
14	TRBJ2-3	TRBV11-2	-	-	CASSLVAGTDTQYF	TGTGCCAGCAGCTTAGTTGCGGGGACAGATACGCAGTATTTT
16	TRBJ2-1	TRBV7-6	-	TRBD1	CASSSPLRDRHNEQFF	TGTGCCAGCAGCTCCCCCCTCCGGGACAGACACAATGAGCAGTTCTTC
14	TRBJ1-4	TRBV19	-	TRBD1	CASRSTGGHEKLFF	TGTGCCAGTAGATCGACAGGGGGTCATGAAAAACTGTTTTTT
16	TRBJ2-3	TRBV7-2	few	TRBD2	CASSLRAGASTDTQYF	TGTGCCAGCAGCTTAAGAGCGGGGGCTAGCACAGATACGCAGTATTTT
14	TRBJ2-5	TRBV5-1	-	-	CASSLGAVQETQYF	TGCGCCAGCAGCTTAGGGGCAGTCCAAGAGACCCAGTACTTC
13	TRBJ2-7	TRBV15	-	-	CATSRALSYEQYF	TGTGCCACCAGCAGAGCTCTCTCCTACGAGCAGTACTTC
15	TRBJ2-5	TRBV7-3	-	TRBD2	CASSLNAGELQTQYF	TGTGCCAGCAGCTTAAATGCGGGGGAGTTACAGACCCAGTACTTC
14	TRBJ1-2	TRBV6-6	-	TRBD1	CASSYSDRGHGYTF	TGTGCCAGCAGTTACTCGGACAGGGGGCATGGCTACACCTTC
14	TRBJ1-2	TRBV7-9	-	TRBD1	CASSLNRGYGGYTF	TGTGCCAGCAGCTTAAACAGGGGGTACGGTGGCTACACCTTC
14	TRBJ1-5	TRBV7-3	-	-	CASSPPVGNQPQHF	TGTGCCAGCAGCCCCCCCGTAGGCAATCAGCCCCAGCATTTT
15	TRBJ2-3	TRBV5-4	-	TRBD1	CASSPPDRGRDTQYF	TGTGCCAGCAGTCCTCCGGACAGGGGGAGAGATACGCAGTATTTT
14	TRBJ2-3	TRBV11-2	-	-	CASSLLLISSRQYF	TGTGCCAGCAGCTTATTGCTGATTTCCAGTAGGCAGTATTTT
15	TRBJ1-4	TRBV5-1	once	-	CASSLTGATNEKLFF	TGCGCCAGCAGCCTGACGGGTGCAACTAATGAAAAACTGTTTTTT
13	TRBJ1-6	TRBV7-8	-	-	CASSLAGNSPLHF	TGTGCCAGCAGCTTAGCAGGGAATTCACCCCTCCACTTT
14	TRBJ1-2	TRBV28	-	TRBD1	CASTHTGQGFGYTF	TGTGCCAGCACCCATACGGGACAGGGGTTTGGCTACACCTTC
18	TRBJ1-1	TRBV1	-	-	CTSSQWGIRGGLGTEAFF	TGCACCAGCAGCCAATGGGGGATCAGGGGCGGGCTGGGAACTGAGGCTTTCTTT
11	TRBJ2-5	TRBV7-9	-	-	CASSPQETQYF	TGTGCCAGCAGTCCTCAAGAGACCCAGTACTTC
15	TRBJ1-1	TRBV7-2	-	-	CASSRRGLGNTEAFF	TGTGCCAGCAGCCGACGGGGGCTGGGAAACACTGAAGCTTTCTTT
12	TRBJ2-1	TRBV11-2	-	-	CASSPRLDEQFF	TGTGCCAGCAGCCCCCGTCTAGATGAGCAGTTCTTC